This is a list of T cell receptor beta chains from one sample in a study of T cells in Graves' hyperthyroidism and ophthalmopathy. TCRdb reprocessed the multiplex PCR reads with MiXCR, giving one entry per CDR3 protein. In the table there are over 300,000 distinct CDR3 sequences, approximately 15% of which are singletons. Material for sequencing was blood. Every receptor here comes from a woman aged 55-69 years with Graves' hyperthyroidism. CDR3s include the opening cysteine and the closing phenylalanine or tryptophan. The order of the fields is J gene, V gene, D gene, CDR3 protein. A D gene is named only where the DNA matches it firmly.

TRBJ1-2	TRBV28	-	CASEFTGGYTF
TRBJ2-4	TRBV11-3	TRBD1	CASSPGDRDVPKNIQYF
TRBJ2-3	TRBV12-3/TRBV12-4	-	CASRPTITDTQYF
TRBJ2-7	TRBV24-1	-	CATSDHNGGSYEQYF
TRBJ1-1	TRBV18	-	CASSPGAQAYTEAFF
TRBJ2-3	TRBV6-1	-	CASSEGGNAQYF
TRBJ2-3	TRBV11-2	TRBD2	CASSQLAGAGDTQYF
TRBJ2-1	TRBV27	-	CASSSSSGDGAWYEQFF
TRBJ1-2	TRBV28	-	CASSREPLGYTF
TRBJ2-7	TRBV4-1	-	CASSQGGRDNEQYF
TRBJ2-2	TRBV3-1	-	CASSQENTGELFF
TRBJ2-3	TRBV29-1	TRBD2	CSVIRGESDTQYF
TRBJ1-6	TRBV3-1	-	CASSQPHPTSPLHF
TRBJ2-1	TRBV30	-	CAWSLPPRDSQFF
TRBJ2-7	TRBV2	TRBD1	CASKGRQGKNEQYF
TRBJ1-1	TRBV28	TRBD1	CASSSDRVEIEAFF
TRBJ2-6	TRBV28	TRBD1	CASSPGTGSAGANVLTF
TRBJ1-1	TRBV28	-	CASSSTGTVNTEAFF
TRBJ2-4	TRBV11-2	-	CASSLSGDPAKNIQYF
TRBJ2-2	TRBV12-3/TRBV12-4	-	CASSLGTPGGTGELFF
TRBJ2-1	TRBV5-4	-	CASSEGAGSAYNEQFF
TRBJ1-1	TRBV2	-	CASGPVPGAFF
TRBJ2-3	TRBV2	-	CASSDGRPRITDTQYF
TRBJ2-5	TRBV14	-	CASSQGSATGGETQYF
TRBJ2-7	TRBV11-2	TRBD1	CASRPTNRGYEQYF
TRBJ2-3	TRBV20-1	TRBD1	CSARDPRTGVGTDTQYF
TRBJ2-5	TRBV18	TRBD2	CASAAGGKFKETQYF
TRBJ2-3	TRBV24-1	-	CATSDAGAPSTDTQYF
TRBJ1-2	TRBV27	-	CASSLLGYGYTF
TRBJ1-2	TRBV20-1	-	CSARDSYRDYGYTF
TRBJ2-5	TRBV7-2	-	CASSPQQGGRETQYF
TRBJ2-7	TRBV28	-	CASSFGWGRQRYEQYF
TRBJ2-3	TRBV20-1	TRBD2	CSARLAGVSRRDTQYF
TRBJ2-7	TRBV20-1	-	CSARAGGEGWSYEQYF
TRBJ2-3	TRBV20-1	-	CSARVLSSSTDTQYF
TRBJ1-2	TRBV10-3	-	CAAGAGASGYTF
TRBJ2-7	TRBV18	-	CASSPPGRAYEQYF
TRBJ2-1	TRBV7-9	TRBD2	CASELRGGDEQFF
TRBJ1-2	TRBV10-3	TRBD1	CAISGQGGHSYTF
TRBJ1-5	TRBV6-1	-	CASSEVGIQPQHF
TRBJ2-1	TRBV5-1	TRBD2	CASAGRAIEQFF
TRBJ1-4	TRBV15	TRBD1	CATSSTPGQGPKELFF
TRBJ2-5	TRBV11-2	-	CASSIVQGYQETQYF
TRBJ1-2	TRBV6-2/TRBV6-3	-	CASSTDIFYGYTF
TRBJ2-1	TRBV10-3	-	CAIGRDLSYNEQFF
TRBJ2-3	TRBV24-1	TRBD2	CATSDPLVGGSDTQYF
TRBJ2-7	TRBV10-3	-	CAISDFFFAVYEQYF
TRBJ1-1	TRBV10-1	-	CASSETGLGTEAFF